This entry lists 26 T cell receptor beta chains sequenced from one sample in a study of blood T cell repertoires in COVID-19. The protocol was immunoSEQ multiplex PCR, while the TCRdb copy is restricted to in-frame clones and leaves out a portion. Of some 100,000 clones listed, 85% are singletons. Source material: peripheral blood. These receptors came from a woman in her 70s with active or convalescent COVID-19.

This clone appeared once. The genes are TRBV5-5 and TRBJ2-3; 7 positions match TRBD2. The junction had 7 bases not matched to a gene; V was cut back by 3 bases and J by 0 bases. The CDR3 is 16 residues long. CDR1 is SGHKS, CDR2 YYEKEE, per germline (reference sequence). The CDR3 nucleotides read TGTGCCAGCAGCTGGGCCCTAGCGGAGAGCACAGATACGCAGTATTTT. It codes for CASSWALAESTDTQYF. Full variable domain (missing parts from reference TRBV5-5 and TRBJ2-3): DAGVTQSPTHLIKTRGQQVTLRCSPISGHKSVSWYQQVLGQGPQFIFQYYEKEERGRGNFPDRFSARQFPNYSSELNVNALLLGDSALYLCASSWALAESTDTQYFGPGTRLTVL.

This chain connects TRBV7-3 to TRBJ1-1; D may be TRBD1 (5 bases). V was cut by 2 bases and J by 5 bases, with 15 bases left in between. The CDR3 runs 15 residues. The germline V gene has CDR1 SGHTA and CDR2 FQGTGA. The CDR3 spells CASSLLRVGVTEAFF. CDR3 coding DNA: TGTGCCAGCAGCTTACTTCGGGTAGGGGTAACTGAAGCTTTCTTT.

This chain connects TRBV7-8 to TRBJ2-3, with 9 bases that match TRBD2. The CDR3 is 17 residues long. Germline V gene data show CDR1 as SGHVS and CDR2 as FQNEAQ. Unmatched junction bases numbered 8, after V lost 2 bases and J lost 2 bases. Here the CDR3 DNA reads TGTGCCAGCAGCTTATACGGATCTAGCGGGGTCACAGATACGCAGTATTTT. It is translated as CASSLYGSSGVTDTQYF.

The chain couples TRBV14 to TRBJ2-5; 7 positions agree with TRBD2. Germline assignment: CDR1 SGHDN and CDR2 FVKESK. Unmatched junction bases numbered 10, after V lost 5 bases and J lost 7 bases. The CDR3 runs to 14 residues. The CDR3 coding sequence is TGTGCCAGCAGCTACCTAGCGGACACAGGGACCCAGTACTTC. Encoded protein: CASSYLADTGTQYF.

This chain joins TRBV2 and TRBJ2-7; possibly TRBD1 for D (5 bases). The CDR3 totals 15 residues. Trimming stripped 3 bases from V and 6 bases from J, with 18 bases between. Germline V gene sequence: CDR1 SNHLY, CDR2 FYNNEI. DNA for the CDR3: TGTGCCAGCAGTGATTTACCGGCAGGGTTGGGCGAGCAGTACTTC. Its translation is CASSDLPAGLGEQYF.

The rearrangement uses TRBV24-1 and TRBJ2-5; 7 bases are a match to TRBD1. Germline CDR1 is KGHDR and CDR2 is SFDVKD. J was trimmed by 5 bases and V by 7 bases; bases with no gene match: 6. The CDR3 has 13 amino acids. In DNA, the CDR3 is TGTGCCACCAGGAGGGGGCCGGGGGAGACCCAGTACTTC. This sequence encodes CATRRGPGETQYF.

The chain has TRBV19 and TRBJ2-1, with TRBD1 matching 11 bases. The CDR3 loop spans 15 amino acids. Germline trimming cut 7 bases from V and 9 bases from J; bases unmatched to any gene: 11. Germline V lookup: CDR1 LNHDA, CDR2 SQIVND (reference sequence). This CDR3 is CASKTLGQGASEQFF. CDR3 in DNA: TGTGCCAGTAAAACCCTAGGACAGGGGGCCAGTGAGCAGTTCTTC.

The chain is built from TRBV10-3 and TRBJ2-1, with 8 bases identical to TRBD2. This CDR3 comprises 16 residues. V shed 7 bases, J shed 4 bases, and the junction held 12 bases outside the gene matches. CDR1 is ENHRY, CDR2 SYGVKD, per germline. CDR3 protein: CAITPLAGSFYNEQFF. CDR3 nucleotide sequence: TGTGCCATCACCCCGTTAGCGGGATCCTTTTACAATGAGCAGTTCTTC.

The CDR3 nucleotides are TGTGCCAGCAGTAAGCAGGGCGGTCCCTACGAGCAGTACTTC. It encodes CASSKQGGPYEQYF. The chain couples TRBV28 to TRBJ2-7; the D gene is possibly TRBD1 (5 bases). Trimming stripped 5 bases from V and 2 bases from J, with 13 bases between. Germline V gene data show CDR1 as MDHEN and CDR2 as SYDVKM. The CDR3 extends over 14 amino acids.

The genes are TRBV7-2 and TRBJ2-7; D possibly corresponds to TRBD1 (6 bases). CDR1 and CDR2 from the germline V gene are SGHTA and FQGNSA. With 1 base removed from V and 7 bases from J, the gap between germline ends came to 14 bases. The CDR3 extends over 14 amino acids. CDR3 sequence (DNA): TGTGCCAGCAGCTTAGGGGACACCCGGGCTGAGCAGTACTTC. Translated: CASSLGDTRAEQYF.

The chain employs TRBV7-6 and TRBJ1-2, with D uncertain. The CDR3 runs 11 residues. Per germline, CDR1 SGHVS and CDR2 FNYEAQ. With 5 bases removed from V and 8 bases from J, the gap between germline ends came to 9 bases. The CDR3 protein is CASSSGLGYTF. CDR3 DNA sequence: TGTGCCAGCAGCAGCGGACTCGGCTACACCTTC. Drawing the rest from reference TRBV7-6 and TRBJ1-2, the complete variable domain is GAGVSQSPRYKVTKRGQDVALRCDPISGHVSLYWYRQALGQGPEFLTYFNYEAQQDKSGLPNDRFSAERPEGSISTLTIQRTEQRDSAMYRCASSSGLGYTFGSGTRLTVV.

The V call is TRBV5-5, the J call TRBJ2-1, with D possibly TRBD1 on 6 matching bases. Trimming took off 4 bases at V and 4 bases at J, with 15 bases between the two ends. Germline V gene data show CDR1 as SGHKS and CDR2 as YYEKEE (reference sequence). The CDR3 is 15 amino acids. The DNA of the CDR3 is TGTGCCAGCAGCCGCGGAACAGGGACGTACAATGAGCAGTTCTTC. It encodes CASSRGTGTYNEQFF. Full variable domain (rest looked up from reference TRBV5-5 and TRBJ2-1): DAGVTQSPTHLIKTRGQQVTLRCSPISGHKSVSWYQQVLGQGPQFIFQYYEKEERGRGNFPDRFSARQFPNYSSELNVNALLLGDSALYLCASSRGTGTYNEQFFGPGTRLTVL.

The rearrangement links TRBV2 to TRBJ1-6; 9 bases are shared with TRBD1. Trimming at V came to 8 bases and at J to 7 bases, leaving 6 bases not matched to a gene. This CDR3 is built from 14 residues. Germline loops: CDR1 SNHLY, CDR2 FYNNEI. The DNA for the CDR3 is TGTGCCAGCCACACAGGGGGCTGGAATTCACCCCTCCACTTT. Residues: CASHTGGWNSPLHF.

The chain carries TRBV24-1 and TRBJ2-1; D may be TRBD2 (5 bases). The CDR3 totals 14 residues. Trimming took off 0 bases at V and 9 bases at J, with 11 bases between the two ends. Per the germline V gene, CDR1 is KGHDR and CDR2 is SFDVKD. This CDR3 reads CATSDLGNRGEQFF. CDR3 DNA sequence: TGTGCCACCAGTGATTTGGGGAACCGGGGTGAGCAGTTCTTC.

The chain carries TRBV3-1 (or the pseudogene TRBV3-2) and TRBJ1-2; no reliable D call. Germline V gene lookup returns CDR1 LGHDT and CDR2 YNNKEL (reference sequence). Trimming cost V 1 base and J 5 bases, with 14 bases left between them. This CDR3 has 15 residues. For the CDR3, the DNA is TGTGCCAGCAGCCAAGGCGGAGGGTCGGGGTATGGCTACACCTTC. Its protein product is CASSQGGGSGYGYTF.

This chain links TRBV30 with TRBJ2-1, with 8 bases aligning to TRBD1. The germline CDR1 and CDR2 sequences are GTSNPN and SVGIG (reference sequence). The CDR3 consists of 14 residues. Trimming removed 5 bases from V and 6 bases from J; junction bases left unmatched: 9. The CDR3: CAWETGGHPNEQFF. The CDR3 region has the DNA TGTGCCTGGGAAACAGGGGGTCATCCCAATGAGCAGTTCTTC.

The V and J genes are TRBV2 and TRBJ2-7; 8 bases are a match to TRBD2. This CDR3 comprises 14 residues. CDR1 and CDR2 (germline): SNHLY, FYNNEI. With V trimmed by 11 bases and J by 4 bases, 13 bases remained unmatched. CDR3 protein: CAYGGVASGYEQYF. The CDR3 coding sequence is TGTGCCTATGGGGGTGTGGCTAGCGGGTACGAGCAGTACTTC.

The chain recombines TRBV7-2 with TRBJ2-6, with 8 bases fitting TRBD2. The CDR3 contains 18 residues. Germline-derived CDR1 and CDR2 are SGHTA and FQGNSA. V lost 3 bases and J lost 0; bases outside the gene matches: 7. The DNA for the CDR3 is TGTGCCAGCAGCTTCAGCGGGGGCCTCCGCTCTGGGGCCAACGTCCTGACTTTC. Translating it yields CASSFSGGLRSGANVLTF.

This chain uses TRBV18 with TRBJ2-7, with a possible D match to TRBD2 (5 bases). This CDR3 contains 15 residues. Between the trimmed V and J ends, which lost 6 bases and 2 bases, there was a span of 17 bases. Germline V gene sequence: CDR1 KGHSH, CDR2 LQKENI. CDR3 loop: CASSELVSNTYEQYF. The CDR3 DNA sequence: TGTGCCAGCTCCGAACTAGTGTCTAACACCTACGAGCAGTACTTC.

The chain has TRBV24-1 and TRBJ2-1; 11 nucleotides match TRBD2. The CDR3 sequence is 19 residues long. Trimming at V came to 5 bases and at J to 0 bases, leaving 11 bases not matched to a gene. Germline V lookup: CDR1 KGHDR, CDR2 SFDVKD. The CDR3 loop reads CATSALIRLAGPSYNEQFF. The CDR3 DNA is TGTGCCACCAGTGCCCTGATAAGACTAGCGGGGCCCTCCTACAATGAGCAGTTCTTC.

The DNA of the CDR3 is TGTGCCAGTACCTCACTTATGAACACTGAAGCTTTCTTT. Translated, it gives CASTSLMNTEAFF. This chain joins TRBV19 and TRBJ1-1; D ambiguous. Trimming removed 7 bases at V and 0 bases at J, with 9 bases between. The CDR3 contains 13 residues. The V gene's germline CDR1 is LNHDA and CDR2 SQIVND (reference sequence).

V gene TRBV7-9 combines with J gene TRBJ2-7; 8 positions agree with TRBD1. The CDR3 sequence is 15 residues long. Germline V gives CDR1 SEHNR, CDR2 FQNEAQ (reference sequence). V gave up 5 bases and J gave up 4 bases; unmatched junction bases: 10. The CDR3 coding sequence is TGTGCCAGCAGCGCGGACAGGGTGGGGTCATACGAGCAGTACTTC. Protein sequence: CASSADRVGSYEQYF.

The genes are TRBV6-2 or TRBV6-3 and TRBJ1-4; TRBD1 aligns across 11 bases. Germline CDR1 reads MNHEY; CDR2 reads SVGEGT. This CDR3 is built from 16 residues. The trim removed 6 bases at V and 8 bases at J, leaving 11 bases unmatched. The CDR3, as DNA: TGTGCCAGCAGCTATTGGACAGGGGGCTTTGAAGAAAAACTGTTTTTT. It specifies CASSYWTGGFEEKLFF.

This clone has only a few counts. The rearrangement links TRBV9 to TRBJ2-5; the match to TRBD2 covers 8 bases. V trimming: 4 bases; J trimming: 1 base; junction bases outside the gene matches: 9. Per germline, CDR1 SGDLS and CDR2 YYNGEE. This CDR3 spans 16 amino acids. The CDR3 spells CASSPRGGSVQETQYF. For the CDR3, the DNA is TGTGCCAGCAGCCCCCGGGGGGGATCGGTCCAAGAGACCCAGTACTTC.

This rearrangement joins TRBV15 to TRBJ1-6, with a tentative D call TRBD1 (6 bases). CDR3 length: 13 amino acids. V lost 9 bases, J lost 7 bases, and 13 bases lay in between. The germline V gene has CDR1 LNHNV and CDR2 YYDKDF (reference sequence). CDR3 sequence reads: CATQRGANSPLHF. The DNA for the CDR3 is TGTGCCACGCAACGGGGGGCGAATTCACCCCTCCACTTT. Based on the CDR3 plus reference TRBV15 and TRBJ1-6, the full variable domain is DAMVIQNPRYQVTQFGKPVTLSCSQTLNHNVMYWYQQKSSQAPKLLFHYYDKDFNNEADTPDNFQSRRPNTSFCFLDIRSPGLGDTAMYLCATQRGANSPLHFGNGTRLTVT.

This chain links TRBV3-1 (or the pseudogene TRBV3-2) with TRBJ2-7; TRBD2 agrees at 12 bases. Germline V gene sequence: CDR1 LGHDT, CDR2 YNNKEL (reference sequence). This CDR3 spans 15 amino acids. V was pared by 1 base and J by 5 bases, with 3 bases of the junction left unmatched. This CDR3 reads CASSQGRTSGNEQYF. CDR3 sequence (DNA): TGTGCCAGCAGCCAAGGGCGGACTAGCGGGAACGAGCAGTACTTC.